This T cell receptor beta chain was profiled in a study of vaccination effects on CD4 cells after COVID-19. Regarding this clone: Its target is unknown.

This CDR3 has 13 residues. Losses at the gene ends were 6 bases for V and 7 bases for J; bases not matched to a gene: 6. Expansion with viral peptide pools was applied to antigen-specific CD4+ T cells by the ViraFEST assay prior to sequencing. Following a roughly 11-day culture, CD4+ T cells were purified. Two doses of BNT162b2 or mRNA-1273 vaccine were administered to participants. TCRdb keeps only in-frame clones here, not all; method: immunoSEQ multiplex PCR. Here the sample spans fewer than 40,000 clones, 70% to 85% being singletons. The chain uses TRBV12-3 or TRBV12-4 and TRBJ1-5; 7 bases fit TRBD1. This clonotype originated in a human donor who received a COVID-19 vaccine. Some clones in this sample may be carry-over from other donors' samples. This specimen was CD4+ T cells from PBMCs cultured with HCoV-NL63 spike peptides, taken after COVID-19 vaccination. In DNA form, the CDR3 reads TGTGCCAGCAGGCGGGACAGTGGCCAGCCCCAGCATTTT. Protein sequence: CASRRDSGQPQHF.